The present TCR beta chain was sequenced within a study of T cell responses to AZD1222 COVID-19 vaccine. The V gene end was trimmed by 0 bases and the J gene end by 2 bases; junction bases not matched to a gene: 5. CDR1 is MNHNY and CDR2 is SVGAGI in the germline V gene (reference sequence). The CDR3 runs 16 residues. TCRdb's table, derived via immunoSEQ multiplex PCR, lists solely in-frame clones and lacks some. The data show 160,000 or so clones, approximately 91% seen once. This clone was detected only a few times. The sample in question was peripheral blood, obtained on day 0 of AZD1222 vaccination. This clonotype was obtained from an adult in good health. V usage is TRBV6-6 and J usage is TRBJ2-3; 7 nucleotides line up with TRBD1. CDR3 DNA sequence: TGTGCCAGCAGTTACTCGAGAGGGGGCTTCACAGATACGCAGTATTTT. Its protein is CASSYSRGGFTDTQYF.